A single sample is the source of the 4 T cell receptor beta chains below, sequenced in a study of blood T cell repertoires in COVID-19. Method: immunoSEQ multiplex PCR; TCRdb's copy keeps in-frame clones and lacks some. The table records a few hundred thousand clones, 85% of them present only once. The sample taken for sequencing was peripheral blood. These receptors came from a woman aged 18-35 years with acute or convalescent COVID-19.

The CDR3 nucleotides are TGCGCCAGCAGTGAGTCGCTGGCGGGGGGCACAGATACGCAGTATTTT. Its translation: CASSESLAGGTDTQYF. V and J are TRBV10-1 and TRBJ2-3, with 7 nucleotides matching TRBD2. The CDR3 sequence is 16 residues long. Losses at the gene ends were 0 bases for V and 1 base for J; bases not matched to a gene: 4. Germline assignment: CDR1 WNHNN and CDR2 SYGVQD (reference sequence).

The chain carries TRBV27 and TRBJ2-1, with TRBD2 identical over 7 bases. The CDR3 contains 17 residues. Germline CDR1 MNHEY, CDR2 SMNVEV (reference sequence). With 4 bases clipped from V and 0 bases from J, the junction kept 9 bases outside the gene matches. The CDR3 sequence: CASSYESGVSSYNEQFF. CDR3 nucleotide sequence: TGTGCCAGCAGTTATGAAAGCGGGGTCAGCTCCTACAATGAGCAGTTCTTC.

The rearrangement uses TRBV2 and TRBJ1-3; 7 bases match TRBD1. Trimming cost V 2 bases and J 7 bases; bases outside gene matches: 2. Germline values: CDR1 SNHLY, CDR2 FYNNEI. This CDR3 has 13 amino acids. DNA of the CDR3: TGTGCCAGCAGTGAACAGGGGGTGAACACCATATATTTT. This codes for CASSEQGVNTIYF.

This chain joins TRBV27 and TRBJ1-2; 7 bases fit TRBD1. The V gene's germline CDR1 is MNHEY and CDR2 SMNVEV (reference sequence). V dropped 0 bases and J dropped 4; count of bases not matched to a gene: 5. The CDR3 has 15 residues. CDR3 bases: TGTGCCAGCAGTTTATCTAGGGGGCGCACCTATGGCTACACCTTC. It yields the protein CASSLSRGRTYGYTF.